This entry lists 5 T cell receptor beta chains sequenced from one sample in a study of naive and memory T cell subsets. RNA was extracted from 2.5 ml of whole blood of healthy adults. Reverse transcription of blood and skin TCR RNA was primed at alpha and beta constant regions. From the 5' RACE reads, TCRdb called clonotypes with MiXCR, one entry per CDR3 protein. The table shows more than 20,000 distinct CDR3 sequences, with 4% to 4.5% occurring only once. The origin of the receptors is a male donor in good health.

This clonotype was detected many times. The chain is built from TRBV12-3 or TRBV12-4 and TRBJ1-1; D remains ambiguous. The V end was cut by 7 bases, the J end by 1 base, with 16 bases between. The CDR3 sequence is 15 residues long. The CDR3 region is CASTAQRQANTEAFF. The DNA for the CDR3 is TGTGCCAGCACCGCCCAACGGCAAGCGAACACTGAAGCTTTCTTT.

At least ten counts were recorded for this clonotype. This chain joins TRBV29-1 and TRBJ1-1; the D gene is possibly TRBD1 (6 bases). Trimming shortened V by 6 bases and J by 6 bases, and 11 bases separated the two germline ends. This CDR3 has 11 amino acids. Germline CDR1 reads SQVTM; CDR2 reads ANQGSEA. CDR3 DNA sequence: TGCAGCGTCGTCAACAGGGCTGAAGCTTTCTTT. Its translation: CSVVNRAEAFF.

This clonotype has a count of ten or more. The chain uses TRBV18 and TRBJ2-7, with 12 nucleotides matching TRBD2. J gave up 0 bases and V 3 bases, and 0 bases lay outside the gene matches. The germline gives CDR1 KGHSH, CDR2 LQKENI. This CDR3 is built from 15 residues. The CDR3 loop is CASSPTSGGSYEQYF. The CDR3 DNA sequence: TGTGCCAGCTCACCGACTAGCGGGGGCTCCTACGAGCAGTACTTC.

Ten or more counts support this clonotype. Here the CDR3 DNA reads TGCAGTGCTAGAATGCCCGGGACGAACACCGGGGAGCTGTTTTTT. Its protein is CSARMPGTNTGELFF. V is TRBV20-1 and J is TRBJ2-2; perhaps TRBD2 as D (5 bases). V lost 2 bases to trimming and J lost 0 bases, with 10 bases between them. Germline-derived CDR1 and CDR2 are DFQATT and SNEGSKA (reference sequence). The length of the CDR3 is 15 residues.

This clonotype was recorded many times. CDR3: CASRDTMPDDTRPRYEQYF. CDR3 coding DNA: TGCGCCAGCAGGGACACCATGCCGGATGATACGAGGCCCAGATACGAGCAGTACTTC. The V call is TRBV23-1, the J call TRBJ2-7; a weak D match, TRBD1 (5 bases). TRBV23-1 is reported as an ORF; its role is uncertain. The CDR3 length is 19 residues. Trimming pared 6 bases from V and 4 bases from J, leaving 31 bases between.